These 26 T cell receptor beta chains originate from one sample sequenced in a study of OX40 agonist ivuxolimab in advanced cancers. Generated by immunoSEQ multiplex PCR, the TCRdb table keeps only in-frame clones and is missing some. The sample has roughly 10,000 clones; about nine tenths are singletons. The specimen comprised CD4+ or CD8+ T cells sorted from blood, sampled in a trial of the OX40 agonist ivuxolimab. The receptors were sampled from an adult with an advanced solid tumor such as melanoma, head and neck, liver or kidney cancer.

This clone was recorded only once. V usage is TRBV2 and J usage is TRBJ2-2; D may be TRBD2 (6 bases). Germline V gene lookup returns CDR1 SNHLY and CDR2 FYNNEI. The ends were cut back, 8 bases at V and 6 bases at J, with 7 bases in the middle. The CDR3 length is 11 residues. CDR3 nucleotide sequence: TGTGCCAGCTCGGGGGCCGGGGAGCTGTTTTTT. As protein: CASSGAGELFF.

This chain uses TRBV6-6 with TRBJ2-5; maybe TRBD1 (6 bases). Trimming removed 5 bases at V and 5 bases at J, with 15 bases between. From germline, CDR1 is MNHNY and CDR2 SVGAGI (reference sequence). This CDR3 region has 14 residues. The CDR3 region is CASSPRQAWETQYF. CDR3 sequence (DNA): TGTGCCAGCAGTCCCCGACAGGCATGGGAGACCCAGTACTTC.

CDR3 in amino acids: CARSLPGIFNQPQHF. CDR3 sequence (DNA): TGTGCCAGAAGCTTACCAGGGATCTTCAATCAGCCCCAGCATTTT. V and J are TRBV7-5 and TRBJ1-5; TRBD1, the table's D call, was not compared with the DNA. TRBV7-5 has pseudogene status. The CDR3 has 15 amino acids.

The rearrangement uses TRBV23-1 and TRBJ1-1; D is uncertain. TRBV23-1 is flagged as an ORF with uncertain function. The CDR3 is 13 residues long. The V end lost 7 bases, the J end lost 0 bases, and 9 bases lay between the germline ends. CDR3 sequence: CASTLLLNTEAFF. CDR3 coding DNA: TGCGCCAGCACTTTGCTACTGAACACTGAAGCTTTCTTT.

The rearrangement links TRBV27 to TRBJ1-1; D gene ambiguous. Trimming shortened V by 3 bases and J by 2 bases, and 7 bases separated the two germline ends. Germline values: CDR1 MNHEY, CDR2 SMNVEV (reference sequence). The CDR3 spans 13 residues. The CDR3 DNA sequence: TGTGCCAGCAGTTTGGGTTTCAACACTGAAGCTTTCTTT. This encodes CASSLGFNTEAFF.

The chain carries TRBV7-9 and TRBJ2-7, with 9 bases fitting TRBD2. CDR3 length: 14 amino acids. With V trimmed by 4 bases and J by 4 bases, 5 bases remained unmatched. CDR1 is SEHNR, CDR2 FQNEAQ, per germline (reference sequence). CDR3 bases: TGTGCCAGCAGCTCTAGCGGGACGGAATACGAGCAGTACTTC. This gives the protein CASSSSGTEYEQYF.

The V call is TRBV6-9, the J call TRBJ2-7; TRBD1 matches 9 bases. This CDR3 has 14 residues. Losses at the gene ends were 7 bases for V and 2 bases for J; bases not matched to a gene: 6. CDR1 and CDR2 from the germline V gene are MNHGY and SVAAGI. CDR3 nucleotides: TGTGCCAGCACTCCAGGGACAGGGACCTACGAGCAGTACTTC. It yields the protein CASTPGTGTYEQYF.

The chain employs TRBV5-1 and TRBJ1-2; the D gene is possibly TRBD1 (5 bases). The V gene's germline CDR1 is SGHRS and CDR2 YFSETQ. The CDR3 extends over 17 amino acids. Trimming took off 0 bases at V and 4 bases at J, with 19 bases between the two ends. The CDR3 loop reads CASSLGLFRQDSYGYTF. The CDR3, as DNA: TGCGCCAGCAGCTTGGGGCTTTTTAGGCAAGACAGCTATGGCTACACCTTC.

The chain joins TRBV27 to TRBJ2-7, with TRBD1 identical over 7 bases. V was pared by 5 bases and J by 2 bases, with 12 bases of the junction left unmatched. Germline V CDR1 and CDR2: MNHEY, SMNVEV (reference sequence). CDR3 length: 16 residues. The CDR3, as DNA: TGTGCCAGCAGTCGATGGTCGGGACAGCGTACCTACGAGCAGTACTTC. It encodes CASSRWSGQRTYEQYF.

The chain combines TRBV5-8 with TRBJ1-5; D uncertain. Per germline, CDR1 SGHTS and CDR2 YDEGEE. Trimming cost V 0 bases and J 5 bases, with 3 bases left between them. This CDR3 is built from 12 residues. CDR3 sequence (DNA): TGTGCCAGCAGCTTGGTAGATCAGCCCCAGCATTTT. Translation gives CASSLVDQPQHF.

The chain recombines TRBV5-5 with TRBJ2-1; 11 nucleotides line up with TRBD2. Germline trimming cut 6 bases from V and 4 bases from J; bases unmatched to any gene: 6. The CDR3 contains 15 residues. Looked up from germline, CDR1 is SGHKS and CDR2 is YYEKEE (reference sequence). CDR3: CASTLAGGTYNEQFF. The CDR3 region has the DNA TGTGCCAGCACCCTAGCGGGAGGAACGTACAATGAGCAGTTCTTC.

This clone has a single count. The chain combines TRBV4-1 with TRBJ2-7, with TRBD2 identical over 10 bases. From germline, CDR1 is MGHRA and CDR2 YSYEKL. The V segment lost 1 base and the J segment 4 bases; nucleotides outside the gene matches: 10. The CDR3 extends over 17 amino acids. The CDR3 sequence is CASSQALLSGGAYEQYF. For the CDR3, the DNA is TGCGCCAGCAGCCAAGCCCTACTAAGCGGGGGGGCGTACGAGCAGTACTTC.

This sequence joins TRBV9 and TRBJ2-1; 9 bases are a match to TRBD2. The CDR3 spans 17 residues. V dropped 0 bases and J dropped 6; count of bases not matched to a gene: 10. Germline V gene sequence: CDR1 SGDLS, CDR2 YYNGEE. The CDR3 reads CASSVESGGFVSNEQFF. DNA of the CDR3: TGTGCCAGCAGCGTAGAAAGCGGGGGGTTTGTTTCCAATGAGCAGTTCTTC.

This chain joins TRBV27 and TRBJ2-7; TRBD2 agrees at 12 bases. The CDR3 is 14 amino acids. CDR1 MNHEY and CDR2 SMNVEV come from the germline V gene (reference sequence). V trimming: 8 bases; J trimming: 5 bases; junction bases outside the gene matches: 7. CDR3 coding DNA: TGTGCCAGCTCTAATCTAGCGGGAGGGCACGAGCAGTACTTC. Its protein product is CASSNLAGGHEQYF.

The V and J genes are TRBV4-1 and TRBJ2-7; perhaps TRBD1 as D (6 bases). Per germline, CDR1 MGHRA and CDR2 YSYEKL. V shed 4 bases and J shed 0 bases, with 13 bases lying between them. This CDR3 has 15 residues. The CDR3 nucleotides are TGCGCCAGCAGCCCAGCAGGGGCCAGCTCCTACGAGCAGTACTTC. This gives the protein CASSPAGASSYEQYF.

The chain recombines TRBV6-5 with TRBJ2-7; 11 nucleotides align to TRBD2. The germline CDR1 and CDR2 sequences are MNHEY and SVGAGI. J lost 3 bases, V lost 6 bases, and 7 bases had no gene match. CDR3 length equals 15 residues. As DNA, the CDR3 is TGTGCCAGCAGCTTTACTAGCGGGAGAGGCTACGAGCAGTACTTC. Its translation is CASSFTSGRGYEQYF.

This sequence joins TRBV6-1 and TRBJ1-2; 9 bases fit TRBD1. Germline V lookup: CDR1 MNHNS, CDR2 SASEGT. J was trimmed by 4 bases and V by 6 bases; bases with no gene match: 9. The CDR3 is 15 amino acids. This CDR3 is CASSGKGQGSYGYTF. The CDR3 region has the DNA TGTGCCAGCAGCGGAAAGGGACAGGGTAGCTATGGCTACACCTTC.

This chain joins TRBV9 and TRBJ1-4; D gene unclear. The CDR3 totals 15 residues. Trimming left V 0 bases short and J 6 bases short, with 12 bases between. Germline V gives CDR1 SGDLS, CDR2 YYNGEE. Written as DNA, the CDR3 is TGTGCCAGCAGCGTAGAAGGGCGTTCGGATGAAAAACTGTTTTTT. It specifies CASSVEGRSDEKLFF.

This clone has just one count. This chain uses TRBV11-2 with TRBJ2-2; weak D call: TRBD2 (6 bases). CDR1 and CDR2 from the germline V gene are SGHAT and FQNNGV. The CDR3 sequence is 13 residues long. The V end was cut by 4 bases, the J end by 3 bases, with 6 bases between. For the CDR3, the DNA is TGTGCCAGCAGCTGGGGGGACACCGGGGAGCTGTTTTTT. The encoded protein is CASSWGDTGELFF.

This clone came up once. The rearrangement links TRBV29-1 to TRBJ2-1; D possibly corresponds to TRBD2 (7 bases). Per germline, CDR1 SQVTM and CDR2 ANQGSEA. V lost 3 bases to trimming and J lost 2 bases, with 17 bases between them. The CDR3 length is 16 residues. The CDR3, as DNA: TGCAGCGTTGAGGGGGGGCATAGTAGCGCCTACAATGAGCAGTTCTTC. Its protein product is CSVEGGHSSAYNEQFF.

The V gene is TRBV27, the J gene TRBJ2-7; 8 positions agree with TRBD1. CDR3 length: 13 amino acids. Germline CDR1 MNHEY, CDR2 SMNVEV (reference sequence). The junction had 4 bases not matched to a gene; V was cut back by 6 bases and J by 3 bases. CDR3 sequence: CASRWTGNYEQYF. The CDR3 nucleotides are TGTGCCAGCAGATGGACAGGGAACTACGAGCAGTACTTC.

The chain couples TRBV7-6 to TRBJ2-1; TRBD2 matches at 9 bases. The CDR3 is 18 amino acids. Germline CDR1 is SGHVS and CDR2 is FNYEAQ. The V and J ends lost 1 base and 4 bases, in that order; junction bases with no gene match: 11. The CDR3, as DNA: TGTGCCAGCAGCTTAGACGAAATGGCGGGGGGGTGGTACAATGAGCAGTTCTTC. Residues: CASSLDEMAGGWYNEQFF.

Written as DNA, the CDR3 is TGTGCCAGCAGCTTGGGTTCAGGGACAGGGTACTATGGCTACACCTTC. Amino acid sequence: CASSLGSGTGYYGYTF. The V gene is TRBV4-2, the J gene TRBJ1-2; 9 bases fit TRBD1. Germline V gene sequence: CDR1 LGHNA, CDR2 YNFKEQ. J gave up 3 bases and V 5 bases, and 10 bases lay outside the gene matches. CDR3 length: 16 amino acids.

This clone was detected only a few times. The rearrangement joins TRBV19 to TRBJ1-1; D remains ambiguous. Trimming took 8 bases from V and 0 from J, leaving 7 bases between them. The V gene's germline CDR1 is LNHDA and CDR2 SQIVND (reference sequence). The CDR3 runs to 12 residues. The CDR3, as DNA: TGTGCCAGTCGTGGCGTGAACACTGAAGCTTTCTTT. Its protein product is CASRGVNTEAFF. The variable domain in full, completed from reference TRBV19 and TRBJ1-1, reads DGGITQSPKYLFRKEGQNVTLSCEQNLNHDAMYWYRQDPGQGLRLIYYSQIVNDFQKGDIAEGYSVSREKKESFPLTVTSAQKNPTAFYLCASRGVNTEAFFGQGTRLTVV.

This chain uses TRBV7-9 with TRBJ2-7; 11 nucleotides line up with TRBD2. J lost 4 bases, V lost 2 bases, and 4 bases had no gene match. This CDR3 comprises 15 residues. Germline CDR1 and CDR2: SEHNR and FQNEAQ (reference sequence). CDR3 loop: CASSLTGTSGYEQYF. The CDR3 region has the DNA TGTGCCAGCAGCTTAACCGGGACTAGCGGTTACGAGCAGTACTTC. Full variable domain (rest looked up from reference TRBV7-9 and TRBJ2-7): DTGVSQNPRHKITKRGQNVTFRCDPISEHNRLYWYRQTLGQGPEFLTYFQNEAQLEKSRLLSDRFSAERPKGSFSTLEIQRTEQGDSAMYLCASSLTGTSGYEQYFGPGTRLTVT.

CDR3 residues: CASSATGLVAEAFF. The CDR3 DNA sequence: TGTGCCAGCAGCGCAACAGGGTTGGTGGCTGAAGCTTTCTTT. V and J are TRBV27 and TRBJ1-1; possible D gene TRBD1, 6 bases. The CDR3 spans 14 residues. Trimming took off 6 bases at V and 6 bases at J, with 17 bases between the two ends. In germline, CDR1 is MNHEY, CDR2 SMNVEV (reference sequence).